The sequence of this TCR beta chain was determined in a study of low-dose radiotherapy and immunotherapy resistance in tumors. Study as a whole: Radiation delivery to Cohort 1 consisted of 0.5 Gy per fraction every 2 weeks, summing to 6.5 Gy. One day prior to radiation and immunotherapy, intravenous cyclophosphamide at 200 mg/m2 was given, repeated every two weeks. Ipilimumab 1 mg/kg every six weeks, together with nivolumab 240 mg every two weeks, was given intravenously to patients.

TRAV- and TRBV-specific primers, spanning alpha and beta chains, primed first-strand cDNA. The authors ran around 19 PCR cycles to amplify TCRs with a constant-region primer and V-primer adapter. MiXCR, applied by TCRdb to the reads, yields one record per CDR3 protein. The table lists roughly 100,000 distinct CDR3 sequences, less than 25% of them singletons. CDR1 and CDR2 (germline): SGHAT, FQNNGV. Trimming stripped 1 base from V and 9 bases from J, with 11 bases between. The CDR3 consists of 13 residues. The sample holds many counts of this clonotype. Stated time point: after trial treatment. Treatment denoted: LDRT plus nivolumab, ipilimumab, low-dose cyclophosphamide and aspirin (RACIN trial). The treatment that donors received included nivolumab, ipilimumab, aspirin, low-dose cyclophosphamide and low-dose radiotherapy.

The origin of this receptor is a male donor with prostate cancer. The V and J genes are TRBV11-2 and TRBJ2-3; D ambiguous. The sequencing here drew on PBMCs, taken after low-dose radiotherapy plus immunotherapy. The chain's CDR3 is CASSLVRWATQYF. The CDR3 DNA is TGTGCCAGCAGCTTAGTAAGGTGGGCGACGCAGTATTTT. The entire variable domain, with the rest obtained from reference TRBV11-2 and TRBJ2-3, is as follows: EAGVAQSPRYKIIEKRQSVAFWCNPISGHATLYWYQQILGQGPKLLIQFQNNGVVDDSQLPKDRFSAERLKGVDSTLKIQPAKLEDSAVYLCASSLVRWATQYFGPGTRLTVL.